The source of this TCR beta chain is a study of shared clonotypes between healthy human individuals. Method: immunoSEQ multiplex PCR; TCRdb's copy keeps in-frame clones and lacks some. This table holds hundreds of thousands of clones, roughly 98% found once. The CDR3 covers 20 residues. Germline loops: CDR1 MNHEY, CDR2 SMNVEV (reference sequence). V dropped 2 bases and J dropped 2 bases, with 28 bases sitting between them. CD8 cells classed as naive were CD45RO-negative and positively selected for CCR7, excluding terminally differentiated effector memory CD45RA+ cells. This receptor was obtained from a man aged 25 to 40 in good health. The V and J genes are TRBV27 and TRBJ2-7, with D possibly matching TRBD2 (5 bases). The sequenced sample was naive CD8+ T cells sorted from blood. This CDR3 reads CASSLRPLGPPDSPPYEQYF. The CDR3 region has the DNA TGTGCCAGCAGTTTAAGACCACTAGGCCCCCCGGACTCTCCACCCTACGAGCAGTACTTC.